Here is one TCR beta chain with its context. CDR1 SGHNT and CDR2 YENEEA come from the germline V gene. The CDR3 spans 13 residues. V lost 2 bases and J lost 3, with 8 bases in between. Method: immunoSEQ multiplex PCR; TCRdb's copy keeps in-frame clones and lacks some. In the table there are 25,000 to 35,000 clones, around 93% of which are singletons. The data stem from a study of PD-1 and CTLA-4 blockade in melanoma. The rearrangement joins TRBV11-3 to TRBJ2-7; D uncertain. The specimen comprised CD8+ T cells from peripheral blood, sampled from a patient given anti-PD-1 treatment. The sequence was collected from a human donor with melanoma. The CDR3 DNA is TGTGCCAGCAGCTTACTACCGAACTACGAGCAGTACTTC. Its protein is CASSLLPNYEQYF.